The 12 T cell receptor beta chains given below trace back to one sample, sequenced in a study of cytomegalovirus exposure and HLA in healthy donors (dated by TCRdb to 2016 to 2017). Library construction relied on the immunoSEQ multiplex PCR assay. For the multiplex PCR, a mixture combining 60 forward primers for TCR Vbeta segments and 13 reverse primers for TCR Jbeta segments was used. TCRdb retrieved this table from immuneACCESS and kept in-frame rearrangements only. Not all clones are present; in checked studies, unresolved V genes account for under half, and no reason is known for the remainder. The sample table contains 150,000 to 200,000 clones; only one count was recorded for approximately 80% of them. The top ten hold around a tenth of the sample. The sequenced sample consisted of PBMCs. These receptors were taken from a man aged 18 to 30 in good health and CMV-seropositive.

This chain links TRBV6-1 with TRBJ1-2, with D possibly TRBD1 on 5 matching bases. Trimming shortened V by 6 bases and J by 6 bases, and 14 bases separated the two germline ends. The germline V gene encodes CDR1 MNHNS and CDR2 SASEGT. This CDR3 has 13 residues. Written as DNA, the CDR3 is TGTGCCAGCAGCGGATGGGGGGAAAATGGCTACACCTTC. Protein product: CASSGWGENGYTF.

This clone was counted once. The rearrangement links TRBV6-5 to TRBJ1-5; a possible D gene is TRBD1 (5 bases). Germline CDR1 is MNHEY and CDR2 is SVGAGI. The CDR3 consists of 16 residues. Trimming took off 0 bases at V and 6 bases at J, with 15 bases between the two ends. CDR3 sequence reads: CASSYSAQGLSQPQHF. Here the CDR3 DNA reads TGTGCCAGCAGTTACTCGGCTCAGGGTTTAAGTCAGCCCCAGCATTTT.

The J gene is TRBJ2-7, the V gene TRBV18; D call uncertain. Trimming cost V 0 bases and J 0 bases, with 12 bases left between them. Germline-derived CDR1 and CDR2 are KGHSH and LQKENI. The CDR3 sequence is 16 residues long. The CDR3 spells CASSPPSRGYSYEQYF. CDR3 in DNA: TGTGCCAGCTCACCACCGTCGCGCGGATACTCCTACGAGCAGTACTTC.

This clone has just one count. A junction boundary mismatches the germline segment, possibly from a read error. The CDR3 region has the DNA TGTTCCAGCAGCTTAGGGGGACAGGGTCATTCACCCCTCCACTTT. This translates into CSSSLGGQGHSPLHF. This rearrangement joins TRBV7-9 to TRBJ1-6; 9 positions match TRBD1. The germline gives CDR1 SEHNR, CDR2 FQNEAQ (reference sequence). This CDR3 contains 15 residues.

This clone was observed a handful of times. The chain joins TRBV9 to TRBJ1-4; 7 bases align to TRBD1. The germline V gene has CDR1 SGDLS and CDR2 YYNGEE. Trimming removed 0 bases from V and 7 bases from J; junction bases left unmatched: 3. This CDR3 has 14 amino acids. The CDR3 sequence: CASSVDRGGEKLFF. In DNA, the CDR3 is TGTGCCAGCAGCGTAGACAGGGGTGGTGAAAAACTGTTTTTT.

This clone was seen a single time. V usage is TRBV10-3 and J usage is TRBJ1-6, with D maybe TRBD1 (6 bases). The CDR3 length is 13 residues. V was shortened by 8 bases and J by 8 bases, with 13 bases between the two germline ends. Per the germline V gene, CDR1 is ENHRY and CDR2 is SYGVKD. The CDR3 protein is CAIRAGADSPLHF. Here the CDR3 DNA reads TGTGCCATCCGGGCAGGGGCGGATTCACCCCTCCACTTT.

The rearrangement joins TRBV13 to TRBJ2-1; 8 bases are shared with TRBD2. CDR1 and CDR2 from the germline V gene are PRHDT and FYEKMQ (reference sequence). The CDR3 length is 17 residues. With 0 bases clipped from V and 4 bases from J, the junction kept 8 bases outside the gene matches. The CDR3 sequence: CASSLGDSGKRYNEQFF. For the CDR3, the DNA is TGTGCCAGCAGCTTAGGTGATAGCGGGAAACGTTACAATGAGCAGTTCTTC.

This clone has just a few counts. The V and J genes are TRBV21-1 and TRBJ1-5. TRBV21-1 is reported as a pseudogene. The CDR3 totals 15 residues. For the CDR3, the DNA is TGTGCCAGCACCACGTGGGAGTCCCAATACCAGCCCCAGCATTTT. It encodes CASTTWESQYQPQHF.

This clone has a handful of counts. The rearrangement uses TRBV4-2 and TRBJ1-5, with D possibly being TRBD1 (5 bases). Germline CDR1 LGHNA, CDR2 YNFKEQ. This CDR3 comprises 18 residues. Trimming took off 2 bases at V and 6 bases at J, with 23 bases between the two ends. CDR3 protein: CASSQSSMGSQGSQPQHF. DNA of the CDR3: TGTGCCAGCAGCCAAAGTTCGATGGGGTCTCAGGGCAGTCAGCCCCAGCATTTT.

The rearrangement uses TRBV29-1 and TRBJ1-2; the D is unclear. Trimming removed 6 bases at V and 3 bases at J, with 8 bases between. The germline V gene encodes CDR1 SQVTM and CDR2 ANQGSEA. This CDR3 spans 11 amino acids. This chain's CDR3 is CSVDSDYGYTF. The CDR3 nucleotides read TGCAGCGTCGATTCGGACTATGGCTACACCTTC.

This rearrangement joins TRBV2 to TRBJ1-1; 7 positions agree with TRBD1. The V and J ends lost 5 bases and 1 base, in that order; junction bases with no gene match: 10. CDR3 length: 16 residues. Germline CDR1 SNHLY, CDR2 FYNNEI. CDR3 residues: CASSYRGKGENTEAFF. The CDR3 DNA sequence: TGTGCCAGCAGTTACAGGGGAAAGGGGGAGAACACTGAAGCTTTCTTT.

The V gene is TRBV9, the J gene TRBJ2-5, with D tentatively TRBD1 (5 bases). Per the germline V gene, CDR1 is SGDLS and CDR2 is YYNGEE. V lost 0 bases to trimming and J lost 5 bases, with 11 bases between them. The CDR3 has 14 amino acids. The CDR3 protein is CASSVETAPETQYF. As DNA, the CDR3 is TGTGCCAGCAGCGTAGAGACAGCCCCCGAGACCCAGTACTTC.